Shown below are 29 T cell receptor beta chains from a single sample sequenced in a study of shared clonotypes between healthy human individuals. Some clones are missing from TCRdb's copy, which holds only in-frame ones; the method was immunoSEQ multiplex PCR. The table shows over a million clones, with about 80% occurring only once. Specimen: memory CD4+ T cells sorted from blood. As to subset: CD45RA-negative fraction. Receptor source: a man aged 18 to 30 in good health.

This clone was found a few times. The gene calls are TRBV15 and TRBJ2-7; D is unclear. The V end lost 0 bases, the J end lost 1 base, and 4 bases lay between the germline ends. Germline CDR1 is LNHNV and CDR2 is YYDKDF (reference sequence). This CDR3 is 13 amino acids long. The CDR3 spells CATSRDPSYEQYF. CDR3 DNA: TGTGCCACCAGCAGAGACCCTTCCTACGAGCAGTACTTC.

The chain employs TRBV7-2 and TRBJ1-3; tentative D call: TRBD1 (6 bases). Trimming shortened V by 4 bases and J by 0 bases, and 10 bases separated the two germline ends. Per the germline V gene, CDR1 is SGHTA and CDR2 is FQGNSA. The CDR3 is 15 amino acids. CDR3 region: CASSSGAGSGNTIYF. Here the CDR3 DNA reads TGTGCCAGCAGCTCGGGGGCCGGCTCTGGAAACACCATATATTTT.

This clone appeared a few times. The J gene is TRBJ1-3, the V gene TRBV11-2; D ambiguous. In germline, CDR1 is SGHAT, CDR2 FQNNGV. The length of the CDR3 is 15 residues. V gave up 2 bases and J gave up 0 bases, with 8 bases separating them. CDR3 amino acids: CASSLRISSGNTIYF. CDR3 bases: TGTGCCAGCAGCTTACGGATTTCCTCTGGAAACACCATATATTTT.

The V and J genes are TRBV7-9 and TRBJ2-7; TRBD2 matches at 7 bases. Germline V gives CDR1 SEHNR, CDR2 FQNEAQ (reference sequence). With V trimmed by 1 base and J by 4 bases, 7 bases remained unmatched. The CDR3 is 15 amino acids. The CDR3 coding sequence is TGTGCCAGCAGCTTAGATCTAGCGGCCCTGTACGAGCAGTACTTC. Protein product: CASSLDLAALYEQYF. The full variable domain, with the rest looked up from reference TRBV7-9 and TRBJ2-7, is DTGVSQNPRHKITKRGQNVTFRCDPISEHNRLYWYRQTLGQGPEFLTYFQNEAQLEKSRLLSDRFSAERPKGSFSTLEIQRTEQGDSAMYLCASSLDLAALYEQYFGPGTRLTVT.

The chain recombines TRBV18 with TRBJ2-7; 11 bases agree with TRBD2. Germline-derived CDR1 and CDR2 are KGHSH and LQKENI. With V trimmed by 5 bases and J by 2 bases, 5 bases remained unmatched. The CDR3 has 15 amino acids. CDR3: CASSTTSGGTYEQYF. The CDR3 DNA reads as TGTGCCAGCTCAACAACTAGCGGGGGCACCTACGAGCAGTACTTC. The entire variable domain, with the rest obtained from reference TRBV18 and TRBJ2-7, is as follows: NAGVMQNPRHLVRRRGQEARLRCSPMKGHSHVYWYRQLPEEGLKFMVYLQKENIIDESGMPKERFSAEFPKEGPSILRIQQVVRGDSAAYFCASSTTSGGTYEQYFGPGTRLTVT.

The chain joins TRBV9 to TRBJ1-6; 7 bases match TRBD1. CDR1 is SGDLS and CDR2 is YYNGEE in the germline V gene. The junction had 6 bases not matched to a gene; V was cut back by 3 bases and J by 6 bases. The CDR3 is 15 residues long. The CDR3 loop is CASSATHRGNSPLHF. The CDR3 DNA reads TGTGCCAGCAGCGCCACCCACAGGGGTAATTCACCCCTCCACTTT.

This sequence joins TRBV19 and TRBJ2-7, with TRBD1 matching 8 bases. Germline CDR1 is LNHDA and CDR2 is SQIVND (reference sequence). There are 15 residues in the CDR3. With 5 bases clipped from V and 2 bases from J, the junction kept 8 bases outside the gene matches. CDR3 coding DNA: TGTGCCAGTAGTTCCCGACAGGGGAACACCTACGAGCAGTACTTC. Its protein is CASSSRQGNTYEQYF.

This chain connects TRBV20-1 to TRBJ2-7; D gene uncertain. This CDR3 comprises 11 residues. Germline CDR1 and CDR2: DFQATT and SNEGSKA (reference sequence). Trimming removed 3 bases from V and 7 bases from J, with 10 bases in between. The CDR3 reads CSASRAGEQYF. The CDR3 DNA sequence: TGCAGTGCTAGTAGGGCCGGTGAGCAGTACTTC.

The chain couples TRBV5-1 to TRBJ1-3; D remains unclear. V dropped 0 bases and J dropped 0 bases, with 7 bases sitting between them. The CDR3 has 15 amino acids. The germline V gene has CDR1 SGHRS and CDR2 YFSETQ. The CDR3 is CASSLAVASGNTIYF. The CDR3 DNA follows: TGCGCCAGCAGCTTGGCGGTCGCCTCTGGAAACACCATATATTTT.

This clone was counted many times. This sequence joins TRBV6-5 and TRBJ1-3; D uncertain. The CDR3 loop spans 13 amino acids. The germline V and J ends were trimmed by 5 bases and 3 bases, with 8 bases remaining between them. The V gene's germline CDR1 is MNHEY and CDR2 SVGAGI. CDR3 DNA: TGTGCCAGCAGTACCCTTAATGGAAACACCATATATTTT. As protein: CASSTLNGNTIYF.

The CDR3 nucleotides read TGCGCCAGCAGCTTGGGCCGGACAGATAATCAAGAGACCCAGTACTTC. Translating gives CASSLGRTDNQETQYF. This rearrangement joins TRBV5-1 to TRBJ2-5; weak D call: TRBD1 (6 bases). The germline gives CDR1 SGHRS, CDR2 YFSETQ. This CDR3 has 16 residues. The V and J ends lost 0 bases and 2 bases respectively, with 14 bases between them.

V gene TRBV15 combines with J gene TRBJ2-1, with TRBD2 identical over 8 bases. The germline CDR1 and CDR2 sequences are LNHNV and YYDKDF (reference sequence). This CDR3 is built from 15 residues. Trimming removed 3 bases from V and 4 bases from J; junction bases left unmatched: 5. CDR3 coding DNA: TGTGCCACCAGCAGGGAGCGGGAGCTGTACAATGAGCAGTTCTTC. Translated, it gives CATSRERELYNEQFF.

This clone was seen more than once but under ten times. The chain is built from TRBV10-3 and TRBJ1-2; D is perhaps TRBD1 (6 bases). Trimming left V 3 bases short and J 5 bases short, with 10 bases between. The CDR3 sequence is 13 residues long. Per germline, CDR1 ENHRY and CDR2 SYGVKD. The CDR3 region has the DNA TGTGCCATCAGTGATACAGGGCTATATGGCTACACCTTC. It encodes CAISDTGLYGYTF.

CDR3 sequence reads: CASSLPTGGPNTGELFF. CDR3 in DNA: TGTGCCAGCAGCTTGCCGACAGGGGGCCCGAACACCGGGGAGCTGTTTTTT. The genes are TRBV5-4 and TRBJ2-2; 10 bases match TRBD1. Per the germline V gene, CDR1 is SGHNT and CDR2 is YYREEE (reference sequence). J gave up 0 bases and V 1 base, and 3 bases lay outside the gene matches. CDR3 size: 17 residues.

The genes are TRBV19 and TRBJ1-1; TRBD1 agrees at 8 bases. The CDR3 runs to 17 residues. V trimming: 4 bases; J trimming: 0 bases; junction bases outside the gene matches: 10. In germline, CDR1 is LNHDA, CDR2 SQIVND (reference sequence). This chain's CDR3 is CASSKQTGEGMNTEAFF. The CDR3 bases are TGTGCCAGTAGTAAGCAGACAGGGGAAGGAATGAACACTGAAGCTTTCTTT. The complete variable domain, with remaining parts taken from reference TRBV19 and TRBJ1-1, reads DGGITQSPKYLFRKEGQNVTLSCEQNLNHDAMYWYRQDPGQGLRLIYYSQIVNDFQKGDIAEGYSVSREKKESFPLTVTSAQKNPTAFYLCASSKQTGEGMNTEAFFGQGTRLTVV.

This clone occurred once. The J gene is TRBJ2-3, the V gene TRBV2, with D uncertain. The CDR3 contains 15 residues. V was trimmed by 4 bases and J by 4 bases, leaving 15 bases between them. The V gene's germline CDR1 is SNHLY and CDR2 FYNNEI. The CDR3 reads CASSATGGVADTQYF. CDR3 nucleotide sequence: TGTGCCAGCAGTGCGACGGGTGGGGTCGCAGATACGCAGTATTTT.

The CDR3 nucleotides are TGTGCCATCAGAGGGACTGTAGATACGCAGTATTTT. As protein: CAIRGTVDTQYF. J is TRBJ2-3 and V is TRBV10-3; the D gene is possibly TRBD2 (6 bases). This CDR3 has 12 amino acids. Germline CDR1 is ENHRY and CDR2 is SYGVKD. V gave up 6 bases and J gave up 5 bases, with 9 bases separating them.

This clone was counted a single time. The chain uses TRBV7-6 and TRBJ2-1, with unresolved D. CDR1 and CDR2 (germline): SGHVS, FNYEAQ. This CDR3 has 15 residues. The V end lost 3 bases, the J end lost 7 bases, and 16 bases lay between the germline ends. The CDR3 sequence is CASSLGPAQGNEQFF. In nucleotides, the CDR3 is TGTGCCAGCAGCTTGGGCCCGGCTCAAGGGAATGAGCAGTTCTTC. Full variable domain (remainder filled in from reference TRBV7-6 and TRBJ2-1): GAGVSQSPRYKVTKRGQDVALRCDPISGHVSLYWYRQALGQGPEFLTYFNYEAQQDKSGLPNDRFSAERPEGSISTLTIQRTEQRDSAMYRCASSLGPAQGNEQFFGPGTRLTVL.

The chain is built from TRBV2 and TRBJ1-5, with 10 bases aligning to TRBD1. Germline V gene lookup returns CDR1 SNHLY and CDR2 FYNNEI. V was clipped by 6 bases and J by 6 bases; unmatched bases: 8. The CDR3 has 15 residues. DNA of the CDR3: TGTGCCAGCAGCGACCGGACAGGGGGTACTCAGCCCCAGCATTTT. Its translation: CASSDRTGGTQPQHF.

The chain has TRBV18 and TRBJ1-1; D is possibly TRBD1 (5 bases). The CDR3 consists of 15 residues. Germline V CDR1 and CDR2: KGHSH, LQKENI. V lost 3 bases and J lost 1, with 12 bases in between. The CDR3 is CASSPIGGTNTEAFF. The CDR3 coding sequence is TGTGCCAGCTCACCCATTGGAGGGACGAACACTGAAGCTTTCTTT.

At least ten counts were recorded for this clone. The sample contains more than one DNA sequence encoding this CDR3. This sequence joins TRBV28 and TRBJ2-7, with D uncertain. In germline, CDR1 is MDHEN, CDR2 SYDVKM. V was pared by 0 bases and J by 3 bases, with 9 bases between. The length of the CDR3 is 14 residues. CDR3 sequence (DNA): TGTGCCAGCAGTTTATGGCAGACCTACTACGAGCAGTACTTC. It specifies CASSLWQTYYEQYF.

The chain recombines TRBV21-1 with TRBJ2-3; the DNA was not compared with TRBD2, the D call given in the table. TRBV21-1 is listed as a pseudogene. The CDR3 is 19 residues long. The CDR3 DNA reads as TGTGCCAGCAGCAAAGCGCATTTGGGGGGACTAGTACGCGCAGATACGCAGTATTTT. Translating gives CASSKAHLGGLVRADTQYF.

In its sample, this clone was seen many times. The chain uses TRBV2 and TRBJ1-2; D unresolved. The length of the CDR3 is 13 residues. Deletions cut 6 bases from V and 2 bases from J, with 10 bases between. Germline assignment: CDR1 SNHLY and CDR2 FYNNEI. For the CDR3, the DNA is TGTGCCAGCAGCCAAGACGGGAACTATGGCTACACCTTC. This translates into CASSQDGNYGYTF.

The chain is built from TRBV28 and TRBJ2-7, with 8 bases that match TRBD1. The V gene end was trimmed by 7 bases and the J gene end by 1 base; junction bases not matched to a gene: 6. The germline V gene has CDR1 MDHEN and CDR2 SYDVKM. The CDR3 loop spans 14 amino acids. Here the CDR3 DNA reads TGTGCCAGCAAATGGACAGGGAATTCCTACGAGCAGTACTTC. Encoded protein: CASKWTGNSYEQYF.

The chain has TRBV6-5 and TRBJ1-1; D possibly corresponds to TRBD1 (6 bases). Trimming cost V 6 bases and J 2 bases, with 16 bases left between them. The CDR3 covers 15 residues. CDR1 is MNHEY and CDR2 is SVGAGI in the germline V gene. In DNA, the CDR3 is TGTGCCAGCAGGTATCCCTCAGGGGCCAACACTGAAGCTTTCTTT. It is translated as CASRYPSGANTEAFF.

V and J are TRBV19 and TRBJ1-5, with no clear D. V was cut by 4 bases and J by 3 bases, with 10 bases left in between. CDR1 is LNHDA, CDR2 SQIVND, per germline (reference sequence). This CDR3 region has 14 residues. CDR3 residues: CASSRPGTNQPQHF. The CDR3 region has the DNA TGTGCCAGTAGTAGGCCGGGAACCAATCAGCCCCAGCATTTT.

This sequence joins TRBV7-9 and TRBJ2-3; 10 bases agree with TRBD2. V shed 6 bases, J shed 1 base, and the junction held 4 bases outside the gene matches. The germline gives CDR1 SEHNR, CDR2 FQNEAQ (reference sequence). The CDR3 covers 15 residues. The CDR3 sequence: CASSAGLAGTDTQYF. CDR3 nucleotide sequence: TGTGCCAGCAGTGCTGGACTAGCGGGCACAGATACGCAGTATTTT.

The chain is built from TRBV11-3 and TRBJ2-7; 10 nucleotides agree with TRBD2. This CDR3 has 15 residues. The germline V gene has CDR1 SGHNT and CDR2 YENEEA. V gave up 3 bases and J gave up 3 bases; unmatched junction bases: 5. CDR3 nucleotide sequence: TGTGCCAGCAGCTTGGCGTCTAGCGGGAGCTACGAGCAGTACTTC. Protein sequence: CASSLASSGSYEQYF.

This chain connects TRBV5-4 to TRBJ2-7, with TRBD1 identical over 7 bases. J gave up 5 bases and V 0 bases, and 8 bases lay outside the gene matches. The CDR3 contains 15 residues. CDR1 and CDR2 (germline): SGHNT, YYREEE (reference sequence). The CDR3: CASSLDRGRIDEQYF. The CDR3 bases are TGTGCCAGCAGCTTGGACAGGGGAAGGATCGACGAGCAGTACTTC.